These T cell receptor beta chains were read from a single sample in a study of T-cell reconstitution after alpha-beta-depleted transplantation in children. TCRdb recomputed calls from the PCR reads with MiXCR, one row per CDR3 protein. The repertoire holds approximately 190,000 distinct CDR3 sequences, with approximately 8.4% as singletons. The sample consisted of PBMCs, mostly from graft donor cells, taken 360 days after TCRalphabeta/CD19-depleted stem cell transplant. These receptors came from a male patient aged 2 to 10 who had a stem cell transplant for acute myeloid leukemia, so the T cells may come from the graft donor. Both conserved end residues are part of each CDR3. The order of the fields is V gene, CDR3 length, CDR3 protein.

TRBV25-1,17,CASSAPFADRGGDTQYF
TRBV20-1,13,CSARRTGETEAFF
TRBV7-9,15,CASSLVLFPEETQYF
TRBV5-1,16,CASSRPGLAGTGELFF
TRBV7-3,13,CASSPPDTGELFF
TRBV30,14,CAVNPTLHGDEQFF
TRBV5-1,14,CASSLRTEITEAFF
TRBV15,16,CATSRDLAMGYNEQFF
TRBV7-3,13,CASSYDWGDEQFF
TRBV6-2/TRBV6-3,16,CASSYSIAGAKNIQYF
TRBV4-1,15,CASSQRAGGPNEQFF
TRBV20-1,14,CSASRGQAQETQYF
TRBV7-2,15,CASSLGGGRAHEQFF
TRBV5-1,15,CASSFTGAMDSPLHF
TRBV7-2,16,CASSFDRVGGWNEQYF
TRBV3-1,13,CASSQGQREKLFF
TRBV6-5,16,CASSYSKRGNVYEQYF
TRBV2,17,CASSGTGVPYHGGELFF
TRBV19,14,CASSAGTVNNEQFF
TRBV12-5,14,CAASGGVDTGELFF
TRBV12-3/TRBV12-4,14,CASSPTSGRHEQFF
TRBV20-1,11,CSVMSTDTQYF
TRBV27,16,CASSLKPGQGGPEAFF
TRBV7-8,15,CASSLGWRMNTEAFF
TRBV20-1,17,CSARDSRGSFINYGYTF
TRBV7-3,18,CASSFGTNPRSGANVLTF
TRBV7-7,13,CASSFVGSDTQYF
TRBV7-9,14,CASSDPGQIYEQYF
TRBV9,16,CASSVGGWEGQETQYF
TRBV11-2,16,CASSPYWTSGESEQFF
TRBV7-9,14,CASSRRTGNYEQYF
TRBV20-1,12,CSARGMTDTQYF